This is a list of T cell receptor beta chains from one sample in a study of blood T cell repertoires in COVID-19. Profiling relied on immunoSEQ multiplex PCR, and the TCRdb table lists in-frame clones only, not all of them. The sample contains 70,000 or so clones, 90% of which appear only once. Sequenced sample: peripheral blood. The receptors shown here come from a woman aged 18-30 years with acute or convalescent COVID-19. Each CDR3 is given with its conserved first and last residue. A D gene is named only where the DNA matches it firmly. The size of a clone is reported for some rows only, either as once, few or many, or as a class for expanded clones.

D: TRBD1
V: TRBV6-4
size: .
J: TRBJ2-7
DNA: TGTGCCAGGGGCTGGACAGGGGGCTCACAGGGGCCCTACGAGCAGTACTTC
CDR3: CARGWTGGSQGPYEQYF

D: .
V: TRBV10-2
size: .
J: TRBJ2-5
DNA: TGCGCCAGCAGTGACGGTCCACCTAGTGGGTACCAAGAGACCCAGTACTTC
CDR3: CASSDGPPSGYQETQYF

D: TRBD1
V: TRBV30
size: .
J: TRBJ1-1
DNA: TGTGCCTGGAGGACAGGGGCATACACTGAAGCTTTCTTT
CDR3: CAWRTGAYTEAFF

D: TRBD2
V: TRBV6-5
size: .
J: TRBJ2-1
DNA: TGTGCCAGCACCGAGCGGGAGGGATACAATGAGCAGTTCTTC
CDR3: CASTEREGYNEQFF

D: TRBD1
V: TRBV30
size: .
J: TRBJ1-2
DNA: TGTGCCTGGAGTCCAGGGGGCATCTATGGCTACACCTTC
CDR3: CAWSPGGIYGYTF

D: TRBD1
V: TRBV18
size: .
J: TRBJ1-2
DNA: TGTGCCAGCTCACCCGCGGACAGGGTAGACTATGGCTACACCTTC
CDR3: CASSPADRVDYGYTF

D: .
V: TRBV7-9
size: .
J: TRBJ1-2
DNA: TGTGCCAGCAGCTTAAATCGGGATACAGGCTACACCTTC
CDR3: CASSLNRDTGYTF

D: TRBD1
V: TRBV5-1
size: .
J: TRBJ1-4
DNA: TGCGCCAGCAGCGTTGGGACAGGGGAAGAGGAAAAACTGTTTTTT
CDR3: CASSVGTGEEEKLFF

D: .
V: TRBV7-8
size: .
J: TRBJ2-4
DNA: TGTGCCAGCAGACCGGGGGGCCCGGGGACCAAAAACATTCAGTACTTC
CDR3: CASRPGGPGTKNIQYF

D: TRBD1
V: TRBV11-2
size: .
J: TRBJ2-2
DNA: TGTGCCAGCAGCTTTCCGGGACAGGGGCCCACCGGGGAGCTGTTTTTT
CDR3: CASSFPGQGPTGELFF

D: .
V: TRBV7-9
size: .
J: TRBJ2-3
DNA: TGTGCCAGCAGCTTAATTTCTTACACAGATACGCAGTATTTT
CDR3: CASSLISYTDTQYF

D: .
V: TRBV5-1
size: .
J: TRBJ2-6
DNA: TGCGCCAGCAGCCCCCCCCGAGACTCATATACGCTGGCCAACGTCCTGACTTTC
CDR3: CASSPPRDSYTLANVLTF

D: TRBD1
V: TRBV9
size: .
J: TRBJ2-1
DNA: TGTGCCAGCAGTACAGGGGTGAACTACAATGAGCAGTTCTTC
CDR3: CASSTGVNYNEQFF

D: .
V: TRBV19
size: .
J: TRBJ1-2
DNA: TGTGCCAGTAGTATGCCAGGGGAATATGGCTACACCTTC
CDR3: CASSMPGEYGYTF

D: .
V: TRBV6-6
size: .
J: TRBJ2-7
DNA: TGTGCCAGCAGTTACGGGGGCAACAGGGTCATAGAGCAGTACTTC
CDR3: CASSYGGNRVIEQYF

D: .
V: TRBV5-1
size: .
J: TRBJ2-3
DNA: TGCGCCAGCAGCTCGACAGGTGGGCCAGATACGCAGTATTTT
CDR3: CASSSTGGPDTQYF

D: .
V: TRBV6-5
size: .
J: TRBJ1-2
DNA: TGTGCCAGCAGTTACTCGAGATCGGGTGGCTACACCTTC
CDR3: CASSYSRSGGYTF

D: TRBD2
V: TRBV7-2
size: once
J: TRBJ2-5
DNA: TGTGCCAGCAGCCTTAGCGGGGAGGGCCCGATCTCTGGAGAGACCCAGTACTTC
CDR3: CASSLSGEGPISGETQYF

D: .
V: TRBV11-3
size: once
J: TRBJ2-2
DNA: TGTGCCAGCAGCCACAGTGAGGGTGCCGGGGAGCTGTTTTTT
CDR3: CASSHSEGAGELFF

D: .
V: TRBV3-1/TRBV3-2
size: .
J: TRBJ2-5
DNA: TGTGCCAGCAACCAAGGCGTTGGGACCCAGTACTTC
CDR3: CASNQGVGTQYF

D: .
V: TRBV18
size: .
J: TRBJ2-3
DNA: TGTGCCAGCTCACTAAGACAGCCAAACACAGATACGCAGTATTTT
CDR3: CASSLRQPNTDTQYF

D: .
V: TRBV2
size: .
J: TRBJ1-5
DNA: TGTGCCAGCAGTGATGAATTCAGGGGCACCAATCAGCCCCAGCATTTT
CDR3: CASSDEFRGTNQPQHF

D: TRBD1
V: TRBV5-1
size: .
J: TRBJ2-2
DNA: TGCGCCAGCAGGCCAGGGGGCTCCGGGGAGCTGTTTTTT
CDR3: CASRPGGSGELFF

D: .
V: TRBV30
size: .
J: TRBJ2-4
DNA: TGTGCCTGGAGTCAGGGGGCCAAAAACATTCAGTACTTC
CDR3: CAWSQGAKNIQYF

D: .
V: TRBV19
size: .
J: TRBJ1-1
DNA: TGTGCCAGTAGTATAGATGTTTCAAGGGGTTATACTGAAGCTTTCTTT
CDR3: CASSIDVSRGYTEAFF

D: .
V: TRBV5-1
size: .
J: TRBJ1-4
DNA: TGCGCCAGCAGGAAACAAGGCGGGGAAGGAGCTAATGAAAAACTGTTTTTT
CDR3: CASRKQGGEGANEKLFF

D: TRBD2
V: TRBV4-3
size: .
J: TRBJ2-3
DNA: TGCGCCAGCAGCCAAGATCGACTAGCGGGAGTGGGAGATACGCAGTATTTT
CDR3: CASSQDRLAGVGDTQYF

D: TRBD1
V: TRBV28
size: .
J: TRBJ1-1
DNA: TGTGCCAGCAGTTCTCGGACAGGGGTGGACACTGAAGCTTTCTTT
CDR3: CASSSRTGVDTEAFF

D: .
V: TRBV10-2
size: .
J: TRBJ2-7
DNA: TGCGCCAGCCAGGGATCCTACGAGCAGTACTTC
CDR3: CASQGSYEQYF

D: TRBD1
V: TRBV29-1
size: .
J: TRBJ2-5
DNA: TGCAGCGTTGCTCCGGGACAGGGGATAGAGACCCAGTACTTC
CDR3: CSVAPGQGIETQYF

D: .
V: TRBV18
size: once
J: TRBJ2-2
DNA: TGTGCCAGCTCCACCGGGTTTGGCCCACACACCGGGGAGCTGTTTTTT
CDR3: CASSTGFGPHTGELFF

D: TRBD1
V: TRBV5-5
size: .
J: TRBJ1-1
DNA: TGTGCCAGCAGTTTACAGGGGATGAACACTGAAGCTTTCTTT
CDR3: CASSLQGMNTEAFF

D: .
V: TRBV7-9
size: .
J: TRBJ2-7
DNA: TGTGCCAGCAGCTCGGGACTCTCTGCCTACGAGCAGTACTTC
CDR3: CASSSGLSAYEQYF

D: .
V: TRBV19
size: .
J: TRBJ1-2
DNA: TGTGCCAGTAGTATTCGGCAGGAGGACCCTTTTAACTATGGCTACACCTTC
CDR3: CASSIRQEDPFNYGYTF

D: TRBD2
V: TRBV5-1
size: .
J: TRBJ2-3
DNA: TGCGCCAGCAGCGAAACCGGGACTAGCGGACTCACAGATACGCAGTATTTT
CDR3: CASSETGTSGLTDTQYF

D: TRBD2
V: TRBV7-2
size: .
J: TRBJ2-2
DNA: TGTGCCAGCAGCCCCCAGAGTAGCGGGAGATCCGGGGAGCTGTTTTTT
CDR3: CASSPQSSGRSGELFF

D: TRBD1
V: TRBV2
size: .
J: TRBJ1-1
DNA: TGTGCCAGCAGACAGACAGGGGTTGGCGCTTTCTTT
CDR3: CASRQTGVGAFF

D: .
V: TRBV6-2/TRBV6-3
size: .
J: TRBJ1-4
DNA: TGTGCCAGCGGCCAACAGGGATCGGGAAACGAAAAACTGTTTTTT
CDR3: CASGQQGSGNEKLFF

D: .
V: TRBV20-1
size: .
J: TRBJ1-6
DNA: TGCAGTGCTAGTTCTGGACACCGGGTAGGCTCACCCCTCCACTTT
CDR3: CSASSGHRVGSPLHF

D: TRBD1
V: TRBV28
size: .
J: TRBJ1-5
DNA: TGTGCCACCCAGACAGGGACCTATAGCAATCAGCCCCAGCATTTT
CDR3: CATQTGTYSNQPQHF

D: TRBD1
V: TRBV6-1
size: .
J: TRBJ1-1
DNA: TGTGCCAGCAGTGAGTGGGACAGGTTGAACACTGAAGCTTTCTTT
CDR3: CASSEWDRLNTEAFF

D: TRBD1
V: TRBV5-1
size: .
J: TRBJ2-7
DNA: TGCGCCAGCAGCTTGGGACCGGGACAGGGGGCGAACGAGCAGTACTTC
CDR3: CASSLGPGQGANEQYF

D: TRBD1
V: TRBV7-2
size: .
J: TRBJ2-5
DNA: TGTGCCACCGGGGACAGGGCCCGGGGGACCCAGTACTTC
CDR3: CATGDRARGTQYF

D: TRBD2
V: TRBV27
size: .
J: TRBJ2-3
DNA: TGTGCCACCCATTCGACCCGGACTAGCGGGGGACTTGAGGATACGCAGTATTTT
CDR3: CATHSTRTSGGLEDTQYF

D: TRBD2
V: TRBV11-2
size: .
J: TRBJ2-5
DNA: TGTGCCAGCAGCCTTATTAGCGGGGGGGCGGGAGAGACCCAGTACTTC
CDR3: CASSLISGGAGETQYF

D: TRBD2
V: TRBV7-8
size: .
J: TRBJ2-7
DNA: TGTGCCAGCAGCTTGGCGCGGGGGAGAAGAGCCTACGAGCAGTACTTC
CDR3: CASSLARGRRAYEQYF

D: .
V: TRBV3-1/TRBV3-2
size: once
J: TRBJ2-7
DNA: TGTGCCAGCAGCCAAGTCGCAGGTAACGAGCAGTACTTC
CDR3: CASSQVAGNEQYF

D: TRBD1
V: TRBV5-1
size: .
J: TRBJ1-4
DNA: TGCGCCAGCAGTCCCTGGGGGACAGTCAATGAAAAACTGTTTTTT
CDR3: CASSPWGTVNEKLFF

D: .
V: TRBV5-6
size: .
J: TRBJ1-6
DNA: TGTGCCAGCAGCTTGGTTCGAGCAAGTCGTTCACCCCTCCACTTT
CDR3: CASSLVRASRSPLHF

D: TRBD1
V: TRBV9
size: .
J: TRBJ2-7
DNA: TGTGCCAGCAGCGGGGCCCAACGCCGGGACAGGCCGATCTACGAGCAGTACTTC
CDR3: CASSGAQRRDRPIYEQYF